One and the same sample provided the 24 T cell receptor beta chains below, sequenced in a study of T cells in Graves' hyperthyroidism and ophthalmopathy (dated by TCRdb to the late 2010s). The library was obtained by multiplex PCR. TCRdb shows the sequencer as Illumina HiSeq 2000. TCR beta CDR3 regions were amplified from RNA transcripts. The TCR CDR3 was subjected to a first round of RT-PCR using the HTBI primer set and the Qiagen OneStep RT-PCR kit. The public reads were run again by TCRdb, first through fastp at Q25 and then through MiXCR, and only productive beta chains were kept. Entries that share a CDR3 protein sequence are merged under the most common genes and DNA. The sample has fewer than 700,000 distinct CDR3 sequences on record, around 16% of them singletons. The top ten clonotypes cover less than 4.5% of the sample. The sample was blood. Receptors were obtained from a woman aged 25 to 45 with Graves' hyperthyroidism.

The chain has TRBV3-1 and TRBJ1-2; D is perhaps TRBD1 (5 bases). The CDR3 covers 12 residues. Germline CDR1 and CDR2: LGHDT and YNNKEL (reference sequence). The V end lost 3 bases, the J end lost 7 bases, and 9 bases lay between the germline ends. The CDR3 region is CASSHGASGYTF. In nucleotides, the CDR3 is TGTGCCAGCAGCCACGGGGCATCTGGCTACACCTTC.

This clonotype appeared a few times. J is TRBJ2-7 and V is TRBV9, with 7 bases identical to TRBD2. Germline V gene lookup returns CDR1 SGDLS and CDR2 YYNGEE. The trim removed 6 bases at V and 4 bases at J, leaving 10 bases unmatched. This CDR3 has 14 residues. CDR3 sequence reads: CASNQGLPDYEQYF. The CDR3 nucleotides read TGTGCCAGCAACCAGGGACTACCTGATTACGAGCAGTACTTC.

The rearrangement links TRBV6-1 to TRBJ1-4; TRBD1 matches at 7 bases. Germline CDR1 and CDR2: MNHNS and SASEGT. This CDR3 is 12 amino acids long. After removal of 9 bases from V and 11 bases from J, the junction contained 9 bases not matched to a gene. The CDR3 nucleotides are TGTGCCAGTAGCGGAGGGGGCGGGAAACTGTTTTTT. The encoded protein is CASSGGGGKLFF.

This clonotype was recorded a few times. The J gene is TRBJ1-6, the V gene TRBV20-1; D might be TRBD1 (6 bases). CDR3 length: 17 residues. From germline, CDR1 is DFQATT and CDR2 SNEGSKA (reference sequence). Trimming cost V 2 bases and J 4 bases, with 18 bases left between them. CDR3 residues: CSARTLSQGRYNSPLHF. In DNA, the CDR3 is TGCAGTGCTAGAACCCTCTCGCAGGGGAGGTATAATTCACCCCTCCACTTT.

This clonotype was seen a few times. This chain uses TRBV9 with TRBJ2-7; 12 bases align to TRBD2. CDR3 length: 14 residues. V lost 3 bases to trimming and J lost 9 bases; unmatched junction nucleotides: 7. Germline values: CDR1 SGDLS, CDR2 YYNGEE. The CDR3 loop is CASSETSGSVGQYF. The CDR3 DNA is TGTGCCAGCAGCGAGACTAGCGGGAGTGTCGGGCAGTACTTC.

The chain carries TRBV24-1 and TRBJ2-7; 11 bases match TRBD1. The V and J ends lost 1 base and 5 bases, in that order; junction bases with no gene match: 9. CDR1 is KGHDR and CDR2 is SFDVKD in the germline V gene. This CDR3 is 17 amino acids long. CDR3: CATSDFRSGTGGHEQYF. In nucleotides, the CDR3 is TGTGCCACCAGTGATTTCCGGTCCGGGACAGGGGGTCACGAGCAGTACTTC.

This clonotype was recorded many times. This chain joins TRBV7-2 and TRBJ1-1; TRBD1 matches 7 bases. Trimming at V came to 4 bases and at J to 14 bases, leaving 13 bases not matched to a gene. CDR1 is SGHTA, CDR2 FQGNSA, per germline. This CDR3 has 13 residues. The CDR3 loop reads CASSSKRGTDRFF. CDR3 nucleotide sequence: TGTGCCAGCAGCTCCAAAAGGGGGACAGACCGCTTCTTT. The variable domain in full, with the rest retrieved from reference TRBV7-2 and TRBJ1-1, is GAGVSQSPSNKVTEKGKDVELRCDPISGHTALYWYRQSLGQGLEFLIYFQGNSAPDKSGLPSDRFSAERTGGSVSTLTIQRTQQEDSAVYLCASSSKRGTDRFFGQGTRLTVV.

This clonotype showed up just a few times. The chain employs TRBV4-1 and TRBJ2-5; D is unclear. Trimming left V 4 bases short and J 3 bases short, with 9 bases between. In germline, CDR1 is MGHRA, CDR2 YSYEKL. CDR3 length equals 13 residues. CDR3 sequence reads: CASSRTPKETQYF. The DNA for the CDR3 is TGCGCCAGCAGCCGTACCCCCAAAGAGACCCAGTACTTC.

A remark on this clonotype: This sequence may be a read error, since a much larger clone differs from it by one base. This chain connects TRBV6-1 to TRBJ1-5; no reliable D call. Germline V lookup: CDR1 MNHNS, CDR2 SASEGT. CDR3 length: 14 amino acids. In DNA form, the CDR3 reads TGTGCCAGCACCGAAGACCGTAGCGATCAGCCCCAGCATTTT. Amino acid sequence: CASTEDRSDQPQHF.

At least ten counts were recorded for this clonotype. The genes are TRBV11-3 and TRBJ2-5; D is perhaps TRBD1 (6 bases). The V end was cut by 1 base, the J end by 2 bases, with 14 bases between. The CDR3 totals 16 residues. Germline-derived CDR1 and CDR2 are SGHNT and YENEEA. CDR3 loop: CASSLGNRVRQETQYF. The CDR3 nucleotides are TGTGCCAGCAGCTTAGGTAACAGGGTCCGTCAAGAGACCCAGTACTTC.

This clonotype was seen many times. V gene TRBV20-1 combines with J gene TRBJ2-1; 10 nucleotides match TRBD2. The junction had 5 bases not matched to a gene; V was cut back by 6 bases and J by 3 bases. The CDR3 extends over 14 amino acids. Germline-derived CDR1 and CDR2 are DFQATT and SNEGSKA (reference sequence). The CDR3 here is CSAASGRGYNEQFF. The CDR3 nucleotides read TGCAGTGCCGCTAGCGGGAGAGGCTACAATGAGCAGTTCTTC.

This clonotype came up many times. The chain is built from TRBV30 and TRBJ1-2; tentatively, D is TRBD1 (5 bases). Germline values: CDR1 GTSNPN, CDR2 SVGIG (reference sequence). The V end lost 2 bases, the J end lost 5 bases, and 6 bases lay between the germline ends. This CDR3 spans 11 amino acids. In nucleotides, the CDR3 is TGTGCCTGGAGTTGGGGGTATGGCTACACCTTC. Translation gives CAWSWGYGYTF.

The CDR3, as DNA: TGTGCCATCAACAGCTTTGGAGGGAGCGGCTACACCTTC. The encoded protein is CAINSFGGSGYTF. The J gene is TRBJ1-2, the V gene TRBV10-3; D ambiguous. Looked up from germline, CDR1 is ENHRY and CDR2 is SYGVKD. The V end was cut by 7 bases, the J end by 8 bases, with 17 bases between. The CDR3 loop spans 13 amino acids.

In its sample, this clonotype was seen many times. The rearrangement uses TRBV28 and TRBJ2-3; D might be TRBD1 (6 bases). The CDR3 runs to 14 residues. V lost 4 bases and J lost 4, with 12 bases in between. Per germline, CDR1 MDHEN and CDR2 SYDVKM. The CDR3 is CASSSRGLSDTQYF. The CDR3 nucleotides read TGTGCCAGCAGTTCCAGGGGTCTCTCAGATACGCAGTATTTT.

The chain employs TRBV7-9 and TRBJ2-7; 8 bases are a match to TRBD1. With 5 bases clipped from V and 0 bases from J, the junction kept 9 bases outside the gene matches. CDR1 is SEHNR and CDR2 is FQNEAQ in the germline V gene (reference sequence). This CDR3 comprises 16 residues. CDR3 nucleotides: TGTGCCAGCAGCCCGTTCTGGACAGGGAGCTCCTACGAGCAGTACTTC. It specifies CASSPFWTGSSYEQYF.

The chain joins TRBV19 to TRBJ1-2, with a possible D match to TRBD1 (5 bases). Germline values: CDR1 LNHDA, CDR2 SQIVND (reference sequence). The CDR3 extends over 14 amino acids. V was clipped by 5 bases and J by 7 bases, with 17 bases between them. In DNA, the CDR3 is TGTGCCAGTAGTCAACGGGACTTAGGGACTGGCTACACCTTC. Its protein product is CASSQRDLGTGYTF.

This clonotype came up many times. The rearrangement links TRBV27 to TRBJ2-7; TRBD2 agrees at 13 bases. Germline V gives CDR1 MNHEY, CDR2 SMNVEV (reference sequence). This CDR3 is 16 amino acids long. J lost 5 bases, V lost 7 bases, and 11 bases had no gene match. The CDR3 spells CASTPGTSGNIDEQYF. In DNA, the CDR3 is TGTGCCAGCACCCCTGGGACTAGCGGGAACATTGACGAGCAGTACTTC.

The sample holds a few counts of this clonotype. The chain is built from TRBV9 and TRBJ1-2; the D is unclear. V gave up 0 bases and J gave up 3 bases, with 6 bases separating them. This CDR3 contains 13 residues. Germline V gives CDR1 SGDLS, CDR2 YYNGEE. CDR3 bases: TGTGCCAGCAGCGTAGGGGGAGACTATGGCTACACCTTC. This codes for CASSVGGDYGYTF.

This clonotype was counted many times. The chain carries TRBV28 and TRBJ1-6; weak D call: TRBD1 (5 bases). The CDR3 is made up of 16 amino acids. From germline, CDR1 is MDHEN and CDR2 SYDVKM. V lost 6 bases, J lost 6 bases, and 18 bases lay in between. In DNA, the CDR3 is TGTGCCAGCAGGCCCGACCGGGGGGGGGGTAATTCACCCCTCCACTTT. As protein: CASRPDRGGGNSPLHF.

Many counts were recorded for this clonotype. The chain employs TRBV3-1 and TRBJ1-1; no clear D gene. V was shortened by 3 bases and J by 8 bases, with 19 bases between the two germline ends. Germline V gives CDR1 LGHDT, CDR2 YNNKEL (reference sequence). This CDR3 region has 15 residues. CDR3: CASSQSQRFKIEAFF. The CDR3 DNA reads as TGTGCCAGCAGCCAGTCACAGAGATTTAAAATAGAAGCTTTCTTT.

In its sample, this clonotype was seen a few times. A junction end diverges from the germline sequence, so it may reflect a read error. The chain carries TRBV3-1 and TRBJ2-7; D is unclear. The CDR3 is 16 residues long. The V gene's germline CDR1 is LGHDT and CDR2 YNNKEL (reference sequence). The CDR3 loop is CANSQGKGIDAYEQYF. The DNA of the CDR3 is TGTGCCAACAGCCAAGGTAAAGGGATCGATGCCTACGAGCAGTACTTC.

This clonotype was found a few times. A read error may produce the germline difference seen at one junction end. The rearrangement links TRBV12-3 or TRBV12-4 to TRBJ2-5, with no clear D. This CDR3 is built from 14 residues. The CDR3: CASSFTNNQVTQYF. CDR3 in DNA: TGTGCCAGCAGTTTTACAAACAACCAAGTGACCCAGTACTTC.

In its sample, this clonotype was seen many times. The DNA for the CDR3 is TGTGCCAGCAGTCGGCAGGCTACGAACACTGAAGCTTTCTTT. It translates to CASSRQATNTEAFF. This chain joins TRBV6-2 or TRBV6-3 and TRBJ1-1; D remains ambiguous. Trimming left V 5 bases short and J 1 base short, with 11 bases between. The germline V gene encodes CDR1 MNHEY and CDR2 SVGEGT. The CDR3 loop spans 14 amino acids.

Concerning this clonotype: At one boundary the junction diverges from the germline segment, which might be a read error. V usage is TRBV5-1 and J usage is TRBJ2-1; TRBD2 matches at 7 bases. The CDR3 has 14 amino acids. Per germline, CDR1 SGHRS and CDR2 YFSETQ. The CDR3 coding sequence is TGTGCCAGCAGCTTGGGACTATCCCCCAATGAGCAGTTCTTC. This encodes CASSLGLSPNEQFF.